The 30 T cell receptor beta chains below come from one sample, sequenced in a study of T cell responses to AZD1222 COVID-19 vaccine. TCRdb's copy holds only in-frame clones and misses some; the assay was immunoSEQ multiplex PCR. The data contain about 130,000 clones, roughly 89% of them singletons. The material was peripheral blood, obtained on day 0 of AZD1222 vaccination. These receptor sequences come from an adult in good health.

The genes are TRBV5-8 and TRBJ2-7; 8 nucleotides line up with TRBD1. Germline values: CDR1 SGHTS, CDR2 YDEGEE. J gave up 3 bases and V 3 bases, and 5 bases lay outside the gene matches. This CDR3 contains 14 residues. This chain's CDR3 is CASSSPGQVYEQYF. The CDR3, as DNA: TGTGCCAGCAGCTCACCGGGACAGGTCTACGAGCAGTACTTC.

The chain recombines TRBV18 with TRBJ2-7, with D perhaps being TRBD1 or TRBD2 (5 bases each). The CDR3 loop spans 14 amino acids. V was trimmed by 3 bases and J by 3 bases, leaving 12 bases between them. CDR1 and CDR2 from the germline V gene are KGHSH and LQKENI. The CDR3 here is CASSPGQGVYEQYF. CDR3 bases: TGTGCCAGCTCACCTGGCCAGGGAGTCTACGAGCAGTACTTC. The whole variable domain, remainder taken from reference TRBV18 and TRBJ2-7, is NAGVMQNPRHLVRRRGQEARLRCSPMKGHSHVYWYRQLPEEGLKFMVYLQKENIIDESGMPKERFSAEFPKEGPSILRIQQVVRGDSAAYFCASSPGQGVYEQYFGPGTRLTVT.

This chain links TRBV4-3 with TRBJ1-2; no reliable D call. The CDR3 consists of 15 residues. Germline V gene lookup returns CDR1 LGHNA and CDR2 YSLEER. Trimming removed 0 bases at V and 4 bases at J, with 12 bases between. The CDR3: CASSQETPPGYGYTF. CDR3 bases: TGCGCCAGCAGCCAAGAGACACCCCCCGGCTATGGCTACACCTTC.

The V call is TRBV25-1, the J call TRBJ1-3; 7 nucleotides agree with TRBD1. J gave up 3 bases and V 3 bases, and 5 bases lay outside the gene matches. The CDR3 extends over 15 amino acids. Germline V gene lookup returns CDR1 MGHDK and CDR2 SYGVNS. The chain's CDR3 is CASSDTGEFGNTIYF. The DNA of the CDR3 is TGTGCCAGCAGTGACACAGGGGAGTTTGGAAACACCATATATTTT.

The chain links TRBV6-6 to TRBJ1-3; D not certain. This CDR3 region has 12 residues. The germline V gene encodes CDR1 MNHNY and CDR2 SVGAGI (reference sequence). Trimming took off 6 bases at V and 3 bases at J, with 6 bases between the two ends. CDR3 in amino acids: CASSGNGNTIYF. DNA for the CDR3: TGTGCCAGCAGCGGGAATGGAAACACCATATATTTT.

This sequence joins TRBV27 and TRBJ1-3; D ambiguous. The V end lost 6 bases, the J end lost 7 bases, and 16 bases lay between the germline ends. This CDR3 spans 14 amino acids. Germline values: CDR1 MNHEY, CDR2 SMNVEV (reference sequence). CDR3 residues: CASRDSGAMNTIYF. CDR3 nucleotide sequence: TGTGCCAGCAGGGATTCGGGCGCGATGAACACCATATATTTT.

The chain joins TRBV19 to TRBJ2-1; 8 positions match TRBD2. Germline lookup yields CDR1 LNHDA and CDR2 SQIVND (reference sequence). V shed 7 bases, J shed 6 bases, and the junction held 8 bases outside the gene matches. The CDR3 is 14 residues long. The CDR3 DNA is TGTGCCAGTACCATGACGGGGGGGCTCAATGAGCAGTTCTTC. It codes for CASTMTGGLNEQFF.

V is TRBV27 and J is TRBJ2-7; D is ambiguous. The V end was cut by 2 bases, the J end by 0 bases, with 11 bases between. CDR1 is MNHEY and CDR2 is SMNVEV in the germline V gene (reference sequence). This CDR3 contains 15 residues. CDR3 coding DNA: TGTGCCAGCAGTTTAAAACCGGCCACCTCCTACGAGCAGTACTTC. Protein sequence: CASSLKPATSYEQYF.

The J gene is TRBJ1-6, the V gene TRBV27; D remains unclear. The CDR3 totals 15 residues. Trimming took 8 bases from V and 6 from J, leaving 17 bases between them. The germline V gene has CDR1 MNHEY and CDR2 SMNVEV (reference sequence). As DNA, the CDR3 is TGTGCCAGCGCTGAGGGTAGCCGCCGTAATTCACCCCTCCACTTT. As protein: CASAEGSRRNSPLHF.

The rearrangement uses TRBV6-6 and TRBJ1-2, with no clear D. This CDR3 has 14 residues. CDR1 MNHNY and CDR2 SVGAGI come from the germline V gene (reference sequence). Between the trimmed V and J ends, which lost 6 bases and 1 base, there was a span of 12 bases. CDR3 residues: CASRPLRDNYGYTF. CDR3 coding DNA: TGTGCCAGCAGGCCCTTGAGGGATAACTATGGCTACACCTTC.

This clone was counted a few times. The chain is built from TRBV27 and TRBJ2-7; a weak D match, TRBD1 (6 bases). The ends were cut back, 8 bases at V and 3 bases at J, with 17 bases in the middle. This CDR3 is 14 amino acids long. Germline CDR1 is MNHEY and CDR2 is SMNVEV (reference sequence). The CDR3 coding sequence is TGTGCCAGCGGGAACAGGGAACGGCTCTACGAGCAGTACTTC. This translates into CASGNRERLYEQYF.

J is TRBJ2-5 and V is TRBV6-5, with 10 bases that match TRBD2. Germline assignment: CDR1 MNHEY and CDR2 SVGAGI. Losses at the gene ends were 4 bases for V and 1 base for J; bases not matched to a gene: 3. The CDR3 loop spans 15 amino acids. CDR3 nucleotides: TGTGCCAGCAGTTTTAGCGGGGGGATCCAAGAGACCCAGTACTTC. Residues: CASSFSGGIQETQYF.

In DNA form, the CDR3 reads TGCAGTGCTAGTCCTAGTATAAGGTACTATGGCTACACCTTC. Amino acid sequence: CSASPSIRYYGYTF. The chain couples TRBV20-1 to TRBJ1-2, with D unclear. This CDR3 spans 14 amino acids. Trimming left V 3 bases short and J 3 bases short, with 14 bases between. The germline V gene has CDR1 DFQATT and CDR2 SNEGSKA (reference sequence).

This chain uses TRBV30 with TRBJ1-3, with no clear D. V dropped 3 bases and J dropped 4 bases, with 4 bases sitting between them. Per the germline V gene, CDR1 is GTSNPN and CDR2 is SVGIG (reference sequence). The CDR3 covers 11 residues. The CDR3 loop is CAWRIGNTIYF. The CDR3 nucleotides are TGTGCCTGGAGGATCGGAAACACCATATATTTT.

The rearrangement joins TRBV30 to TRBJ2-7; 8 bases map to TRBD1. Germline trimming cut 3 bases from V and 3 bases from J; bases unmatched to any gene: 4. Germline-derived CDR1 and CDR2 are GTSNPN and SVGIG (reference sequence). This CDR3 has 13 residues. In DNA form, the CDR3 reads TGTGCCTGGAGGGCAGGGGGCATCTACGAGCAGTACTTC. Amino acid sequence: CAWRAGGIYEQYF.

The V gene is TRBV5-4, the J gene TRBJ1-2, with D tentatively TRBD1 (5 bases). From germline, CDR1 is SGHNT and CDR2 YYREEE (reference sequence). The V end lost 4 bases, the J end lost 7 bases, and 14 bases lay between the germline ends. The CDR3 loop spans 13 amino acids. This chain's CDR3 is CASSGGKQGGYTF. CDR3 DNA sequence: TGTGCCAGCAGCGGGGGGAAACAAGGTGGCTACACCTTC.

In DNA, the CDR3 is TGCAGTGCTAGTGATTCAGTGACCAACTATGGCTACACCTTC. It yields the protein CSASDSVTNYGYTF. V and J are TRBV20-1 and TRBJ1-2; D is uncertain. V was shortened by 3 bases and J by 2 bases, with 13 bases between the two germline ends. Germline V CDR1 and CDR2: DFQATT, SNEGSKA (reference sequence). The CDR3 length is 14 residues.

The V gene is TRBV13, the J gene TRBJ1-3; D gene ambiguous. Trimming removed 2 bases from V and 0 bases from J, with 5 bases in between. CDR1 and CDR2 (germline): PRHDT, FYEKMQ (reference sequence). The CDR3 runs to 14 residues. Written as DNA, the CDR3 is TGTGCCAGCAGCTTAATGGTCTCTGGAAACACCATATATTTT. Its protein is CASSLMVSGNTIYF.

The gene calls are TRBV30 and TRBJ2-7, with D perhaps TRBD1 (5 bases). CDR1 is GTSNPN and CDR2 is SVGIG in the germline V gene (reference sequence). There are 14 residues in the CDR3. The V gene lost 0 bases and the J gene lost 2 bases, with 11 bases spanning the gap. CDR3 sequence: CAWSVKGIAYEQYF. For the CDR3, the DNA is TGTGCCTGGAGTGTTAAGGGGATCGCCTACGAGCAGTACTTC.

The chain employs TRBV2 and TRBJ2-7; 7 bases map to TRBD1. CDR1 is SNHLY and CDR2 is FYNNEI in the germline V gene. The CDR3 has 14 residues. V lost 6 bases, J lost 0 bases, and 5 bases stayed unmatched. CDR3 coding DNA: TGTGCCAGCAGGACAGGGTCCGGCTCCTACGAGCAGTACTTC. It yields the protein CASRTGSGSYEQYF.

The chain joins TRBV24-1 to TRBJ2-1; weak D call: TRBD1 (6 bases). Trimming pared 3 bases from V and 12 bases from J, leaving 8 bases between. The CDR3 sequence is 11 residues long. Germline CDR1 reads KGHDR; CDR2 reads SFDVKD. The CDR3 sequence: CATSDQGWQFF. CDR3 coding DNA: TGTGCCACCAGTGATCAGGGGTGGCAGTTCTTC.

The chain joins TRBV19 to TRBJ2-7; 9 bases are a match to TRBD1. The CDR3 consists of 14 residues. Germline V gene sequence: CDR1 LNHDA, CDR2 SQIVND (reference sequence). J gave up 2 bases and V 5 bases, and 4 bases lay outside the gene matches. CDR3 residues: CASSAGQGPYEQYF. The CDR3 DNA sequence: TGTGCCAGTAGTGCCGGACAGGGGCCCTACGAGCAGTACTTC. Full variable domain (missing parts from reference TRBV19 and TRBJ2-7): DGGITQSPKYLFRKEGQNVTLSCEQNLNHDAMYWYRQDPGQGLRLIYYSQIVNDFQKGDIAEGYSVSREKKESFPLTVTSAQKNPTAFYLCASSAGQGPYEQYFGPGTRLTVT.

This rearrangement joins TRBV18 to TRBJ1-1, with 9 bases identical to TRBD1. The CDR3 runs to 15 residues. The germline gives CDR1 KGHSH, CDR2 LQKENI. Germline trimming cut 8 bases from V and 3 bases from J; bases unmatched to any gene: 10. CDR3 sequence: CASTGQGIGDTEAFF. Here the CDR3 DNA reads TGTGCCAGCACCGGACAGGGGATCGGGGACACTGAAGCTTTCTTT.

The V call is TRBV7-9, the J call TRBJ2-1; 8 bases align to TRBD1. The CDR3 has 17 residues. The V segment lost 8 bases and the J segment 1 base; nucleotides outside the gene matches: 13. Germline lookup yields CDR1 SEHNR and CDR2 FQNEAQ (reference sequence). This CDR3 reads CASLVTGASRSYNEQFF. CDR3 in DNA: TGTGCCAGCCTCGTGACAGGGGCATCGAGGTCCTACAATGAGCAGTTCTTC.

The V gene is TRBV6-5, the J gene TRBJ1-1; D is possibly TRBD1 (5 bases). The length of the CDR3 is 13 residues. CDR1 is MNHEY and CDR2 is SVGAGI in the germline V gene. Deletions cut 6 bases from V and 7 bases from J, with 15 bases between. Here the CDR3 DNA reads TGTGCCAGCAGCCCCGACAGTTACGGTGAAGCTTTCTTT. Protein sequence: CASSPDSYGEAFF.

In nucleotides, the CDR3 is TGTGCCTTGGGTACGGACGGGAATGAAAAACTGTTTTTT. Its translation is CALGTDGNEKLFF. J is TRBJ1-4 and V is TRBV30; D is uncertain. CDR3 length: 13 amino acids. Per germline, CDR1 GTSNPN and CDR2 SVGIG (reference sequence). Trimming removed 7 bases from V and 5 bases from J, with 14 bases in between.

The chain joins TRBV15 to TRBJ1-1; maybe TRBD1 (5 bases). This CDR3 comprises 16 residues. Germline values: CDR1 LNHNV, CDR2 YYDKDF (reference sequence). V lost 0 bases, J lost 1 base, and 12 bases lay in between. The CDR3: CATSRDGTNRNTEAFF. The CDR3 DNA is TGTGCCACCAGCAGAGATGGGACCAACAGGAACACTGAAGCTTTCTTT.

J is TRBJ1-5 and V is TRBV6-6, with D perhaps matching TRBD1 (5 bases). V was shortened by 5 bases and J by 0 bases, with 17 bases between the two germline ends. Germline V gene data show CDR1 as MNHNY and CDR2 as SVGAGI (reference sequence). The CDR3 totals 17 residues. CDR3 DNA: TGTGCCAGCAGTCGGCTTACGGGGCTGGGTAGCAATCAGCCCCAGCATTTT. Translating gives CASSRLTGLGSNQPQHF.

In this sample, this clone turned up once. The CDR3 DNA reads as TGCGCCAGCAGCTTGGCCACAGGGAACTCTAACTATGGCTACACCTTC. Amino acid sequence: CASSLATGNSNYGYTF. The chain joins TRBV5-1 to TRBJ1-2, with TRBD1 as a possible D gene (6 bases). V was clipped by 0 bases and J by 0 bases, with 12 bases between them. CDR1 is SGHRS, CDR2 YFSETQ, per germline. The CDR3 is 16 residues long. Complete variable domain (other parts from reference TRBV5-1 and TRBJ1-2): KAGVTQTPRYLIKTRGQQVTLSCSPISGHRSVSWYQQTPGQGLQFLFEYFSETQRNKGNFPGRFSGRQFSNSRSEMNVSTLELGDSALYLCASSLATGNSNYGYTFGSGTRLTVV.

The chain joins TRBV30 to TRBJ2-3; 7 nucleotides agree with TRBD2. The CDR3 consists of 16 residues. V shed 0 bases, J shed 2 bases, and the junction held 8 bases outside the gene matches. In germline, CDR1 is GTSNPN, CDR2 SVGIG (reference sequence). The CDR3 spells CAWSVRWRGTTDTQYF. DNA for the CDR3: TGTGCCTGGAGTGTAAGGTGGCGGGGGACCACAGATACGCAGTATTTT.